The sequence of this T cell receptor (beta chain) was determined in a study of CD8 T cells in ankylosing spondylitis. General study points: Some motif variants were previously reported in reactive arthritis synovial fluid and blood. A motif of eight or nine highly homologous TCR beta variants was seen as apparently characteristic of ankylosing spondylitis blood. Disease-linked clones bore a CD8+ phenotype and were relatively rare in peripheral blood.

Making use of molecular barcodes, quantitative 5'-RACE generated TCR beta libraries. TCRdb re-derived calls from the 5' RACE reads in MiXCR, one entry per CDR3 protein. The repertoire holds around 490,000 distinct CDR3 sequences, less than 6% seen once, with under 4.5% in the top ten. This clonotype occurred many times. The antigen is not known. The CDR3 spans 16 residues. CDR1 is ENHRY and CDR2 is SYGVKD in the germline V gene. Deletions cut 6 bases from V and 2 bases from J, with 17 bases between. The receptor was isolated from a male donor with ankylosing spondylitis. Sequenced: blood, either unsorted or a sorted T cell fraction (not recorded which). The V gene is TRBV10-3, the J gene TRBJ2-4, with D possibly being TRBD2 (6 bases). DNA of the CDR3: TGTGCCATCAGAGGAGGGACGGACCACTCCAAAAACATTCAGTACTTC. It codes for CAIRGGTDHSKNIQYF.